A selection of T cell receptor beta chains follows, all from one sample in a study of blood T cell repertoires in COVID-19. TCRdb's copy holds only in-frame clones and misses some; the assay was immunoSEQ multiplex PCR. Of around 190,000 clones in the sample, roughly 86% were seen once. Sequenced input: PBMCs or T cells enriched from blood (not recorded which). The receptors come from a man aged 18 to 29 with acute COVID-19. Both conserved end residues are part of each CDR3. The order of the fields is clone size, D gene, J gene, V gene, CDR3 DNA, CDR3 protein. The D gene is left open where the match is weak. Expanded clones are given a class, and other clones once, few, many or no size at all.

-,TRBD2,TRBJ2-7,TRBV29-1,TGCAGCGTTGATGGGGGAGGGACCTACGAGCAGTACTTC,CSVDGGGTYEQYF
-,-,TRBJ1-2,TRBV5-5,TGTGCCAGCAGCTTCTCCACAGGGAGCTATGGCTACACCTTC,CASSFSTGSYGYTF
-,TRBD1,TRBJ2-1,TRBV27,TGTGCCAGCAGTTTATCCCGCTTGACCGGGACAGACTCCTACAATGAGCAGTTCTTC,CASSLSRLTGTDSYNEQFF
-,TRBD2,TRBJ2-2,TRBV10-2,TGCGCCAGCAGACTAGCGGGGTCGAACACCGGGGAGCTGTTTTTT,CASRLAGSNTGELFF
-,-,TRBJ2-7,TRBV3-1/TRBV3-2,TGTGCCAGCAGCCAAATCGACAGTGGCTACGAGCAGTACTTC,CASSQIDSGYEQYF
-,TRBD2,TRBJ2-1,TRBV24-1,TGTGCCACCAGTGGCGCGGGAGAATATGAGCAGTTCTTC,CATSGAGEYEQFF
-,-,TRBJ2-1,TRBV9,TGTGCCAGCAGCGCAGGGGCAAAGAACAATGAGCAGTTCTTC,CASSAGAKNNEQFF
-,-,TRBJ1-1,TRBV6-2/TRBV6-3,TGTGCCAGCACCCCAGCGGCGATTTCCTTAGCTTTCTTT,CASTPAAISLAFF
-,TRBD1,TRBJ1-2,TRBV5-1,TGCGCCAGCAGCTTGGGACAGGGGGGCTATGGCTACACCTTC,CASSLGQGGYGYTF
-,TRBD2,TRBJ2-1,TRBV6-6,TGTGCCAGCAGAAGACTAGCGGGAGGGCTTTACAATGAGCAGTTCTTC,CASRRLAGGLYNEQFF
once,-,TRBJ2-7,TRBV6-5,TGTGCCAGCACCCAGGGGGGTCCATACGAGCAGTACTTC,CASTQGGPYEQYF
once,TRBD2,TRBJ2-7,TRBV27,TGTGCCAGCGGTGACCGGACTAGCAGCTACTACGAGCAGTACTTC,CASGDRTSSYYEQYF
-,-,TRBJ2-2,TRBV19,TGTGCCAGTAGCAAGACTCAGAACACCGGGGAGCTGTTTTTT,CASSKTQNTGELFF
-,TRBD2,TRBJ2-1,TRBV9,TGTGCCAGCAGCCTCGGGTCTAGCGGAGACAATGAGCAGTTCTTC,CASSLGSSGDNEQFF
-,-,TRBJ1-1,TRBV10-3,TGTGCCATCAGTGAGGTAGGGGACACGCACACTGAAGCTTTCTTT,CAISEVGDTHTEAFF
-,TRBD1,TRBJ2-7,TRBV19,TGTGCCAGCAACGGACAGGGACGGGTCGAGCAGTACTTC,CASNGQGRVEQYF
-,-,TRBJ1-6,TRBV7-8,TGTGCCAGCAGCTTACGCGAGAGCTCCTATAATTCACCCCTCCACTTT,CASSLRESSYNSPLHF
-,-,TRBJ2-1,TRBV9,TGTGCCAGCAGCGTAGCTCCAGGGAACAATGAGCAGTTCTTC,CASSVAPGNNEQFF
few,TRBD1,TRBJ2-1,TRBV7-8,TGTGCCAGCATGACAGGGGTCTACAATGAGCAGTTCTTC,CASMTGVYNEQFF
-,TRBD2,TRBJ2-5,TRBV12-5,TGTGCTAGTGGTTTTGCAGGAGCGGGAGGAGTAGGGACCCAGTACTTC,CASGFAGAGGVGTQYF